This T cell receptor (beta chain) was sequenced for a study of glioma-infiltrating T cells. Points from the study as a whole: Only very few CDR3 sequences appeared in both tissue and blood. Above-expected tissue-blood divergence occurred in all gliomas, most in low-grade ones.

The iRepertoire nested amplicon-rescue multiplex PCR amplified TCR alpha and beta CDR3s from RNA. For one-step reverse transcription and amplification, 100-400 ng of tissue mRNA or PBMC total RNA was used. MiXCR, run by TCRdb on the multiplex PCR reads, gives a single entry per CDR3 protein. Here the sample spans 100,000 to 150,000 distinct CDR3 sequences, around 25% being singletons. In this sample, this clonotype turned up a few times. Its antigen is currently unknown. The origin of this receptor is a human donor with low-grade glioma or glioblastoma, undergoing nonglioma brain surgery, or in good health (not recorded which). The sample was glioma tissue, nonneoplastic brain tissue, or PBMCs (not recorded which).

The CDR3 coding sequence is TGTGCCAGCAGCTTATCGGGTACCTACAATGAGCAGTTCTTC. Translated: CASSLSGTYNEQFF. The chain has TRBV7-8 and TRBJ2-1; D gene unclear. The CDR3 length is 14 residues. The V gene's germline CDR1 is SGHVS and CDR2 FQNEAQ. The V gene lost 2 bases and the J gene lost 2 bases, with 7 bases spanning the gap.